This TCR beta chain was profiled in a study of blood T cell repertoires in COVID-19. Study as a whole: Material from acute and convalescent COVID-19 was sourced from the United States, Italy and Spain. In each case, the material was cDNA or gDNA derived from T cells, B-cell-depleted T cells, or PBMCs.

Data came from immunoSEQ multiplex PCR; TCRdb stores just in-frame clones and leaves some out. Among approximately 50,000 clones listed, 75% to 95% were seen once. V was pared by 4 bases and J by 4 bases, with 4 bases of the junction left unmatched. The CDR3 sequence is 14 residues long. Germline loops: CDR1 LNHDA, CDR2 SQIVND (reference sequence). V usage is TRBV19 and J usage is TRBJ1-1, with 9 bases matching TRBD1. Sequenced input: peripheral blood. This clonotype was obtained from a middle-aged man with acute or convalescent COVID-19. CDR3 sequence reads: CASSTDRGGTEAFF. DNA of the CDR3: TGTGCCAGTAGTACGGACAGGGGAGGCACTGAAGCTTTCTTT.